Shown below are 12 T cell receptor beta chains from a single sample sequenced in a study of blood T cell repertoires in COVID-19. The table came from immunoSEQ multiplex PCR; TCRdb's copy has only in-frame clones and leaves some out. Here the sample spans 150,000 to 200,000 clones, more than 75% being singletons. The sequenced material came from peripheral blood. The receptors stem from a woman aged 45 to 65 with active or convalescent COVID-19.

The chain carries TRBV18 and TRBJ2-2; TRBD2 is a possible D gene (5 bases). Trimming took 0 bases from V and 2 from J, leaving 10 bases between them. The length of the CDR3 is 16 residues. CDR1 and CDR2 from the germline V gene are KGHSH and LQKENI. The CDR3 DNA is TGTGCCAGCTCACCACCTTTAGGGAGAAACACCGGGGAGCTGTTTTTT. Translating gives CASSPPLGRNTGELFF.

The CDR3 sequence is CASSGAGGVGAEAFF. DNA for the CDR3: TGTGCCAGCAGTGGGGCAGGGGGAGTGGGCGCTGAAGCTTTCTTT. V gene TRBV6-6 combines with J gene TRBJ1-1, with TRBD1 matching 7 bases. The V gene end was trimmed by 5 bases and the J gene end by 6 bases; junction bases not matched to a gene: 12. Germline lookup yields CDR1 MNHNY and CDR2 SVGAGI (reference sequence). The CDR3 consists of 15 residues.

V is TRBV5-8 and J is TRBJ1-3, with TRBD1 identical over 8 bases. The CDR3 covers 15 residues. Germline V lookup: CDR1 SGHTS, CDR2 YDEGEE. The junction had 7 bases not matched to a gene; V was cut back by 0 bases and J by 8 bases. This chain's CDR3 is CASSLARTGTDTIYF. The CDR3 DNA reads as TGTGCCAGCAGCTTGGCCCGGACAGGGACGGACACCATATATTTT.

The rearrangement uses TRBV20-1 and TRBJ2-7; D remains ambiguous. The CDR3 is made up of 12 amino acids. The ends were cut back, 3 bases at V and 0 bases at J, with 6 bases in the middle. Germline lookup yields CDR1 DFQATT and CDR2 SNEGSKA (reference sequence). DNA of the CDR3: TGCAGTGCTAGTCCGTTCTCCTACGAGCAGTACTTC. It encodes CSASPFSYEQYF.

The rearrangement joins TRBV6-2 or TRBV6-3 to TRBJ2-1; TRBD2 is a possible D gene (6 bases). The CDR3 is 16 amino acids. The germline V and J ends were trimmed by 5 bases and 0 bases, with 14 bases remaining between them. Germline V CDR1 and CDR2: MNHEY, SVGEGT. For the CDR3, the DNA is TGTGCCAGCAGTGGCTCACTAGCCCCCTCCTACAATGAGCAGTTCTTC. Protein product: CASSGSLAPSYNEQFF.

The chain combines TRBV7-2 with TRBJ1-5, with D perhaps TRBD1 (6 bases). Germline loops: CDR1 SGHTA, CDR2 FQGNSA. V lost 2 bases, J lost 4 bases, and 12 bases lay in between. CDR3 size: 15 residues. This chain's CDR3 is CASSLTGSGNQPQHF. CDR3 coding DNA: TGTGCCAGCAGCTTAACAGGGAGTGGGAATCAGCCCCAGCATTTT.

The chain carries TRBV19 and TRBJ1-5, with 10 nucleotides matching TRBD1. Germline trimming cut 5 bases from V and 0 bases from J; bases unmatched to any gene: 7. The germline CDR1 and CDR2 sequences are LNHDA and SQIVND (reference sequence). This CDR3 spans 17 amino acids. The CDR3 bases are TGTGCCAGTAGTCGGGACAGGGGTGGGGGTAGCAATCAGCCCCAGCATTTT. It codes for CASSRDRGGGSNQPQHF.

The V call is TRBV15, the J call TRBJ1-2, with D perhaps TRBD1 (6 bases). This CDR3 comprises 14 residues. V was pared by 1 base and J by 6 bases, with 12 bases between. Germline values: CDR1 LNHNV, CDR2 YYDKDF (reference sequence). CDR3 in amino acids: CATSRGQALDGYTF. CDR3 bases: TGTGCCACCAGCAGAGGACAGGCCCTCGATGGCTACACCTTC.

This chain uses TRBV5-1 with TRBJ2-7; D is perhaps TRBD1 (6 bases). Trimming removed 0 bases at V and 5 bases at J, with 15 bases between. CDR1 SGHRS and CDR2 YFSETQ come from the germline V gene. There are 15 residues in the CDR3. The CDR3 nucleotides are TGCGCCAGCAGCTTGGATCCAGGGGACGTGAACGAGCAGTACTTC. It specifies CASSLDPGDVNEQYF. The complete variable domain, with remaining parts taken from reference TRBV5-1 and TRBJ2-7, reads KAGVTQTPRYLIKTRGQQVTLSCSPISGHRSVSWYQQTPGQGLQFLFEYFSETQRNKGNFPGRFSGRQFSNSRSEMNVSTLELGDSALYLCASSLDPGDVNEQYFGPGTRLTVT.

The J gene is TRBJ1-6, the V gene TRBV27, with 9 positions matching TRBD1. In germline, CDR1 is MNHEY, CDR2 SMNVEV (reference sequence). V lost 5 bases and J lost 10; bases outside the gene matches: 12. The CDR3 sequence is 16 residues long. CDR3 region: CASSLWGQGWKSPLHF. The DNA of the CDR3 is TGTGCCAGCAGTCTTTGGGGACAGGGATGGAAATCACCCCTCCACTTT.

This sequence joins TRBV3-1 (or the pseudogene TRBV3-2) and TRBJ1-1, with D tentatively TRBD1 (5 bases). Germline V gene sequence: CDR1 LGHDT, CDR2 YNNKEL (reference sequence). There are 13 residues in the CDR3. The V end was cut by 6 bases, the J end by 0 bases, with 8 bases between. CDR3 amino acids: CASSRQMNTEAFF. DNA of the CDR3: TGTGCCAGCAGTCGACAGATGAACACTGAAGCTTTCTTT.

The rearrangement joins TRBV2 to TRBJ2-1; 13 bases match TRBD2. Germline V gene lookup returns CDR1 SNHLY and CDR2 FYNNEI. V dropped 6 bases and J dropped 4; count of bases not matched to a gene: 6. The CDR3 contains 16 residues. The CDR3, as DNA: TGTGCCAGCAGCAATCAGGGACTAGCGGGATACAATGAGCAGTTCTTC. It encodes CASSNQGLAGYNEQFF.